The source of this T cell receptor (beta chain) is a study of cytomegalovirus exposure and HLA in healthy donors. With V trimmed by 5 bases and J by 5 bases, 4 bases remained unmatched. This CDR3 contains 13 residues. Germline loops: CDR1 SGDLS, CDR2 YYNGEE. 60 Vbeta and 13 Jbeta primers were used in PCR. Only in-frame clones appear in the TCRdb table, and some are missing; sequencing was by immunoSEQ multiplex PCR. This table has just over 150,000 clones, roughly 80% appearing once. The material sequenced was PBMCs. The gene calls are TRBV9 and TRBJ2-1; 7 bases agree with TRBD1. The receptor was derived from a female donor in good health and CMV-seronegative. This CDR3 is CASSYRGNNEQFF. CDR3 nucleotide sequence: TGTGCCAGCAGTTACAGGGGCAACAATGAGCAGTTCTTC.